This paragraph reports one T cell receptor beta chain. Its antigen remains unknown. The sample is drawn from a study of cytomegalovirus exposure and HLA in healthy donors. General observations from the study: A later analysis reportedly identified an Asian-associated ancestry cluster as carrying fewer N-insertions than the approximately 730-donor mean.

In germline, CDR1 is LGHNA, CDR2 YNFKEQ. V lost 0 bases and J lost 0, with 12 bases in between. This CDR3 comprises 18 residues. The study ran its PCR with 60 Vbeta and 13 Jbeta primers. Measured with immunoSEQ multiplex PCR; TCRdb has only the in-frame clones, and not every one. The sample shows approximately 100,000 clones, about 79% of them seen only once. The TCR was taken from a woman between 18 and 29 years old in good health and CMV-seronegative. The V gene is TRBV4-2, the J gene TRBJ2-6; a possible D gene is TRBD1 (6 bases). The sample comprised PBMCs. CDR3 in amino acids: CASSQDRTASSGANVLTF. DNA of the CDR3: TGTGCCAGCAGCCAAGATCGGACAGCGAGCTCTGGGGCCAACGTCCTGACTTTC.